The 30 T cell receptor beta chains below come from one sample, sequenced in a study of blood T cell dynamics during melanoma immunotherapy. Generated by immunoSEQ multiplex PCR, the TCRdb table keeps only in-frame clones and is missing some. This sample carries 15,000 or so clones, 80% to 95% of them seen once, and the ten largest clones take 0.92%. Time point meaning: week 3, after first cycle of checkpoint inhibitor. Sequenced material: blood, taken from a patient treated with checkpoint blockade. The receptors stem from a human donor with melanoma.

This clone was seen only a few times. The gene calls are TRBV19 and TRBJ1-1; 7 bases align to TRBD1. CDR3 length equals 13 residues. J gave up 4 bases and V 4 bases, and 3 bases lay outside the gene matches. CDR1 and CDR2 (germline): LNHDA, SQIVND (reference sequence). The CDR3 protein is CASSRGQSTEAFF. CDR3 DNA: TGTGCCAGTAGTAGGGGACAGAGCACTGAAGCTTTCTTT.

The V and J genes are TRBV5-1 and TRBJ2-7, with 13 bases that match TRBD2. There are 15 residues in the CDR3. Germline V CDR1 and CDR2: SGHRS, YFSETQ. V shed 0 bases, J shed 4 bases, and the junction held 1 base outside the gene matches. This chain's CDR3 is CASSLETSGRYEQYF. The DNA for the CDR3 is TGCGCCAGCAGCTTGGAGACTAGCGGGAGGTACGAGCAGTACTTC.

This clone was recorded once. This chain links TRBV19 with TRBJ2-5; D remains ambiguous. The CDR3 contains 11 residues. Germline lookup yields CDR1 LNHDA and CDR2 SQIVND (reference sequence). Trimming took off 6 bases at V and 4 bases at J, with 6 bases between the two ends. CDR3 nucleotides: TGTGCCAGTAGAGCAGGAGAGACCCAGTACTTC. Amino acid sequence: CASRAGETQYF.

The chain recombines TRBV5-1 with TRBJ2-5; 7 bases align to TRBD2. The CDR3 extends over 15 amino acids. J was trimmed by 3 bases and V by 3 bases; bases with no gene match: 8. From germline, CDR1 is SGHRS and CDR2 YFSETQ. The CDR3 nucleotides are TGCGCCAGCAGCTCGGATTCGGGGGGTAAAGAGACCCAGTACTTC. This codes for CASSSDSGGKETQYF.

V usage is TRBV7-9 and J usage is TRBJ2-1, with TRBD2 matching 10 bases. The CDR3 loop spans 19 amino acids. V shed 2 bases and J 5 bases; nucleotides not matched to a gene: 15. Germline CDR1 is SEHNR and CDR2 is FQNEAQ (reference sequence). CDR3 coding DNA: TGTGCCAGCAGCTTATCCTCTATAAGGACTAGCGGACGGGACAATGAGCAGTTCTTC. Its protein product is CASSLSSIRTSGRDNEQFF.

This chain links TRBV30 with TRBJ2-5, with 9 nucleotides matching TRBD2. The CDR3 contains 17 residues. Losses at the gene ends were 2 bases for V and 5 bases for J; bases not matched to a gene: 15. Germline CDR1 is GTSNPN and CDR2 is SVGIG (reference sequence). Here the CDR3 reads CAWSTDSGSMFRETQYF. The CDR3 nucleotides read TGTGCCTGGAGTACTGATAGCGGGAGTATGTTTAGGGAGACCCAGTACTTC.

The rearrangement joins TRBV19 to TRBJ1-1; 7 bases are shared with TRBD1. The CDR3 totals 13 residues. The germline CDR1 and CDR2 sequences are LNHDA and SQIVND (reference sequence). The trim removed 5 bases at V and 8 bases at J, leaving 8 bases unmatched. This chain's CDR3 is CASSRTGMTEAFF. The CDR3 bases are TGTGCCAGTAGTCGGACAGGAATGACCGAAGCTTTCTTT.

The rearrangement uses TRBV7-2 and TRBJ2-7; tentatively, D is TRBD2 (6 bases). Trimming took off 5 bases at V and 2 bases at J, with 10 bases between the two ends. The germline V gene has CDR1 SGHTA and CDR2 FQGNSA. The CDR3 totals 13 residues. The CDR3: CASSISGTYEQYF. For the CDR3, the DNA is TGTGCCAGCAGCATTAGCGGAACCTACGAGCAGTACTTC. The full variable domain, rest sourced from reference TRBV7-2 and TRBJ2-7, is GAGVSQSPSNKVTEKGKDVELRCDPISGHTALYWYRQSLGQGLEFLIYFQGNSAPDKSGLPSDRFSAERTGGSVSTLTIQRTQQEDSAVYLCASSISGTYEQYFGPGTRLTVT.

The chain is built from TRBV27 and TRBJ1-5; D not certain. This CDR3 has 14 residues. Trimming cost V 2 bases and J 2 bases, with 7 bases left between them. CDR1 MNHEY and CDR2 SMNVEV come from the germline V gene (reference sequence). The CDR3 here is CASSLAVGNQPQHF. CDR3 DNA sequence: TGTGCCAGCAGTTTAGCAGTTGGCAATCAGCCCCAGCATTTT.

This rearrangement joins TRBV28 to TRBJ2-5; 8 bases map to TRBD2. The DNA end is more similar to TRBJ2-7, so the J call may be wrong. The germline gives CDR1 MDHEN, CDR2 SYDVKM. This CDR3 region has 13 residues. CDR3 bases: TGTGCCAGCAAAAGCGGGAGAGGTTACGAGCAGTACTTC. Its protein product is CASKSGRGYEQYF.

This chain links TRBV28 with TRBJ1-1; 7 bases agree with TRBD1. With 9 bases clipped from V and 9 bases from J, the junction kept 16 bases outside the gene matches. Germline V gene lookup returns CDR1 MDHEN and CDR2 SYDVKM. CDR3 length equals 14 residues. The CDR3 protein is CASFFAPGQYQAFF. The CDR3 coding sequence is TGTGCCAGTTTTTTCGCCCCGGGACAGTACCAAGCTTTCTTT.

V gene TRBV9 combines with J gene TRBJ2-7; the match to TRBD2 covers 12 bases. The germline CDR1 and CDR2 sequences are SGDLS and YYNGEE. This CDR3 region has 14 residues. The junction had 0 bases not matched to a gene; V was cut back by 3 bases and J by 2 bases. The CDR3 nucleotides are TGTGCCAGCAGCGCTAGCGGGAGGGCCTACGAGCAGTACTTC. This translates into CASSASGRAYEQYF.

The J gene is TRBJ2-7, the V gene TRBV7-8; 7 bases match TRBD1. The CDR3 length is 12 residues. From germline, CDR1 is SGHVS and CDR2 FQNEAQ. With V trimmed by 3 bases and J by 7 bases, 3 bases remained unmatched. The CDR3 here is CASSFGQAEQYF. For the CDR3, the DNA is TGTGCCAGCAGCTTCGGACAGGCTGAGCAGTACTTC.

The V call is TRBV7-6, the J call TRBJ1-3, with D tentatively TRBD1 (5 bases). The ends were cut back, 1 base at V and 4 bases at J, with 11 bases in the middle. The germline V gene encodes CDR1 SGHVS and CDR2 FNYEAQ. The CDR3 contains 15 residues. CDR3: CASSLGRGTGNTIYF. CDR3 DNA sequence: TGTGCCAGCAGCTTAGGGAGGGGAACCGGAAACACCATATATTTT.

Only one count was recorded for this clone. The V gene is TRBV19, the J gene TRBJ2-1, with no clear D. The germline gives CDR1 LNHDA, CDR2 SQIVND (reference sequence). This CDR3 has 12 residues. Trimming stripped 3 bases from V and 6 bases from J, with 6 bases between. The CDR3 reads CASSISINEQFF. The CDR3 bases are TGTGCCAGTAGTATCAGCATCAATGAGCAGTTCTTC.

The chain has TRBV6-4 and TRBJ2-1; D assignment may be TRBD1 or TRBD2 (5 bases each). The germline V gene encodes CDR1 MRHNA and CDR2 SNTAGT. This CDR3 has 18 amino acids. Trimming left V 2 bases short and J 0 bases short, with 17 bases between. The CDR3 sequence: CASSDDWGRAGSYNEQFF. The CDR3 coding sequence is TGTGCCAGCAGTGACGACTGGGGACGGGCAGGCTCCTACAATGAGCAGTTCTTC.

This clone was seen a handful of times. The V gene is TRBV11-2, the J gene TRBJ1-6; 9 bases are a match to TRBD1. In germline, CDR1 is SGHAT, CDR2 FQNNGV. The CDR3 consists of 16 residues. Trimming removed 3 bases from V and 10 bases from J; junction bases left unmatched: 10. The CDR3 nucleotides read TGTGCCAGCAGCTTTGGGGACAGGGTGAAGACATCACCCCTCCACTTT. It translates to CASSFGDRVKTSPLHF.

J is TRBJ2-2 and V is TRBV19; 9 positions agree with TRBD1. V dropped 7 bases and J dropped 7; count of bases not matched to a gene: 13. The CDR3 runs 16 residues. The germline V gene encodes CDR1 LNHDA and CDR2 SQIVND (reference sequence). DNA of the CDR3: TGTGCCAGTACCTTTACCGGGACAGGGTTAGGCGGGGAGCTGTTTTTT. It codes for CASTFTGTGLGGELFF.

CDR3 residues: CASTRDTDTQYF. The CDR3 DNA follows: TGTGCCAGCACCCGCGACACAGATACGCAGTATTTT. This chain uses TRBV2 with TRBJ2-3; D not resolved. Germline CDR1 and CDR2: SNHLY and FYNNEI. The CDR3 is 12 residues long. Trimming took off 7 bases at V and 2 bases at J, with 7 bases between the two ends.

CDR3 sequence (DNA): TGTGCCAGCAGGCCAGGGCTGAACACTGAAGCTTTCTTT. Its translation is CASRPGLNTEAFF. The chain recombines TRBV6-5 with TRBJ1-1, with a weak D call TRBD1 (5 bases). This CDR3 contains 13 residues. Germline V gene data show CDR1 as MNHEY and CDR2 as SVGAGI. The V and J ends lost 6 bases and 0 bases respectively, with 8 bases between them.

This chain links TRBV5-1 with TRBJ2-1; 13 bases are a match to TRBD2. The trim removed 4 bases at V and 0 bases at J, leaving 7 bases unmatched. Germline lookup yields CDR1 SGHRS and CDR2 YFSETQ. The CDR3 contains 18 residues. CDR3: CASSPGLAGPSSYNEQFF. The CDR3 coding sequence is TGCGCCAGCAGCCCGGGACTAGCGGGACCTTCCTCCTACAATGAGCAGTTCTTC.

The chain uses TRBV5-6 and TRBJ1-3; D is ambiguous. With 4 bases removed from V and 0 bases from J, the gap between germline ends came to 11 bases. The CDR3 runs 15 residues. Looked up from germline, CDR1 is SGHDT and CDR2 is YYEEEE. The CDR3 DNA reads TGTGCCAGCAGCGGGCTGGGCCTCTCTGGAAACACCATATATTTT. Its translation: CASSGLGLSGNTIYF.

The chain links TRBV25-1 to TRBJ2-7; 9 bases fit TRBD1. Germline trimming cut 2 bases from V and 9 bases from J; bases unmatched to any gene: 17. The germline V gene encodes CDR1 MGHDK and CDR2 SYGVNS. The CDR3 has 17 amino acids. The CDR3 coding sequence is TGTGCCAGCAGTGAAAGGGGGGGGACAGGGCCAAATAAGGGGCAGTACTTC. Translation gives CASSERGGTGPNKGQYF.

This chain uses TRBV7-9 with TRBJ1-2, with unresolved D. Germline V gene data show CDR1 as SEHNR and CDR2 as FQNEAQ (reference sequence). V lost 6 bases to trimming and J lost 13 bases, with 21 bases between them. The CDR3 is 13 residues long. The CDR3 coding sequence is TGTGCCAGCAGTCATGGTCAGGAAACCGCTCTCACCTTC. It is translated as CASSHGQETALTF. Full variable domain (outside the CDR3, taken from reference TRBV7-9 and TRBJ1-2): DTGVSQNPRHKITKRGQNVTFRCDPISEHNRLYWYRQTLGQGPEFLTYFQNEAQLEKSRLLSDRFSAERPKGSFSTLEIQRTEQGDSAMYLCASSHGQETALTFGSGTRLTVV.

This sequence joins TRBV30 and TRBJ2-4; 7 nucleotides align to TRBD2. This CDR3 is 16 amino acids long. Per the germline V gene, CDR1 is GTSNPN and CDR2 is SVGIG (reference sequence). J gave up 2 bases and V 2 bases, and 9 bases lay outside the gene matches. In DNA, the CDR3 is TGTGCCTGGAGTCAACTGGGGGGGAGGACCAAAAACATTCAGTACTTC. This sequence encodes CAWSQLGGRTKNIQYF.

The V call is TRBV19, the J call TRBJ1-2; 9 bases match TRBD1. The CDR3 has 16 amino acids. Germline-derived CDR1 and CDR2 are LNHDA and SQIVND (reference sequence). V lost 4 bases and J lost 8; bases outside the gene matches: 14. CDR3 nucleotides: TGTGCCAGTAGTAGGGGGACAGGGCCACCCGGCGGCGGCTACACCTTC. Its protein is CASSRGTGPPGGGYTF.

This clone was found a few times. The V call is TRBV4-1, the J call TRBJ1-2, with unresolved D. The CDR3 totals 13 residues. The germline V and J ends were trimmed by 2 bases and 0 bases, with 4 bases remaining between them. Germline CDR1 reads MGHRA; CDR2 reads YSYEKL. The CDR3 coding sequence is TGCGCCAGCAGCCAACCCGCTAACTATGGCTACACCTTC. It is translated as CASSQPANYGYTF.

V and J are TRBV7-6 and TRBJ1-1; no clear D gene. The V and J ends lost 1 base and 5 bases respectively, with 17 bases between them. Germline V lookup: CDR1 SGHVS, CDR2 FNYEAQ. The CDR3 is 16 amino acids. DNA for the CDR3: TGTGCCAGCAGCTTAGAAGTGGTGGGAGGGTGGACTGAAGCTTTCTTT. Translated, it gives CASSLEVVGGWTEAFF.

This rearrangement joins TRBV5-1 to TRBJ2-7, with TRBD1 identical over 7 bases. V gave up 0 bases and J gave up 3 bases; unmatched junction bases: 9. The germline V gene encodes CDR1 SGHRS and CDR2 YFSETQ. The CDR3 is 16 amino acids. The CDR3 bases are TGCGCCAGCAGCTTGGCTGCAGGGGGTAGTCTCTACGAGCAGTACTTC. It translates to CASSLAAGGSLYEQYF.

Concerning this clone: The junction does not match germline at one end; this may be a read error. The sample holds other DNA sequences that translate to the same CDR3. V usage is TRBV10-1 and J usage is TRBJ1-5; weak D call: TRBD1 (5 bases). Germline CDR1 is WNHNN and CDR2 is SYGVQD (reference sequence). The length of the CDR3 is 14 residues. The CDR3 DNA follows: TGCGCCAGCAGCCAGGGAGTAGGGAATCAGCCCCAACATTTT. As protein: CASSQGVGNQPQHF.